Listed below are T cell receptor beta chains from one sample, sequenced in a study of beta chain features in type 1 diabetes. Method: immunoSEQ multiplex PCR; TCRdb's copy keeps in-frame clones and lacks some. The data hold a few hundred thousand clones, with approximately 28% observed a single time. Sequencing was carried out using naive CD4+ T cells from blood. The source is a man aged 18 to 30 in good health. Each CDR3 is given with its conserved first and last residue. Fields, in order: J gene, D gene, V gene, clone size, CDR3 protein, CDR3 DNA. The D gene is left open where the match is weak. The size entry is marked missing in some rows and otherwise reads once, few, many or a size class.

>TRBJ2-1|NA|TRBV9|NA
CASSAGVALSYNEQFF
TGTGCCAGCAGCGCGGGGGTTGCGTTATCCTACAATGAGCAGTTCTTC
>TRBJ2-1|NA|TRBV27|few
CASSPLSPLYNEQFF
TGTGCCAGCAGTCCACTTTCCCCCCTCTACAATGAGCAGTTCTTC
>TRBJ1-2|NA|TRBV30|NA
CASFREGYTF
TGTGCCTCCTTTCGGGAAGGCTACACCTTC
>TRBJ1-5|NA|TRBV10-3|NA
CAISGPDSNQPQHF
TGTGCCATCAGTGGACCGGATAGCAATCAGCCCCAGCATTTT
>TRBJ2-3|TRBD2|TRBV30|NA
CAWSVLGGRAFVDTDTQYF
TGTGCCTGGAGTGTTTTAGGTGGGAGGGCCTTTGTAGACACAGATACGCAGTATTTT
>TRBJ1-2|TRBD1|TRBV30|NA
CAWSKTGVGYGYTF
TGTGCCTGGAGCAAGACAGGGGTCGGCTATGGCTACACCTTC
>TRBJ2-7|NA|TRBV7-2|once
CASSLGLGPHEQYF
TGTGCCAGCAGCTTAGGGTTGGGCCCTCACGAGCAGTACTTC
>TRBJ1-2|TRBD1|TRBV5-4|NA
CASSPRVDRAGYTF
TGTGCCAGCAGCCCGAGGGTAGACAGGGCTGGCTACACCTTC
>TRBJ2-1|NA|TRBV10-3|NA
CAITPEPENEQFF
TGTGCCATCACCCCGGAACCTGAGAATGAGCAGTTCTTC
>TRBJ2-7|TRBD1|TRBV7-9|few
CASSFGTGSSYEQYF
TGTGCCAGCAGCTTTGGGACAGGGAGCTCCTACGAGCAGTACTTC
>TRBJ1-5|NA|TRBV19|NA
CASSKARDGNQPQHF
TGTGCCAGTAGTAAGGCCAGGGATGGCAATCAGCCCCAGCATTTT
>TRBJ2-1|NA|TRBV7-6|NA
CASSSGHLDYNEQFF
TGTGCCAGCAGCTCGGGACATCTGGACTACAATGAGCAGTTCTTC
>TRBJ2-7|TRBD2|TRBV5-1|few
CASSLDSGRYEQYF
TGCGCCAGCAGCTTGGACAGCGGGAGGTACGAGCAGTACTTC
>TRBJ2-1|TRBD1|TRBV7-2|NA
CASSLAGTGNSHEQFF
TGTGCCAGCAGCTTAGCCGGGACAGGGAATAGTCATGAGCAGTTCTTC
>TRBJ2-1|TRBD1|TRBV25-1|NA
CASRDRVNNEQFF
TGTGCCAGCCGGGACAGGGTAAACAATGAGCAGTTCTTC
>TRBJ1-5|NA|TRBV30|NA
CAWSKESNQPQHF
TGTGCCTGGAGTAAGGAGAGCAATCAGCCCCAGCATTTT
>TRBJ2-1|NA|TRBV4-3|few
CASSQDLLVKRQFF
TGCGCCAGCAGCCAAGATTTACTAGTAAAGCGGCAGTTCTTC
>TRBJ1-2|TRBD1|TRBV25-1|NA
CASSGRQGNYGYTF
TGTGCCAGCAGTGGGCGACAGGGAAACTATGGCTACACCTTC
>TRBJ2-5|NA|TRBV30|NA
CAWRPTETDRLQETQYF
TGTGCCTGGCGACCTACTGAGACAGACCGTCTGCAAGAGACCCAGTACTTC
>TRBJ2-1|NA|TRBV9|few
CASSVFGFFYNEQFF
TGTGCCAGCAGCGTCTTTGGGTTTTTTTACAATGAGCAGTTCTTC
>TRBJ2-7|NA|TRBV7-3|NA
CASSPKAGSYEQYF
TGTGCCAGCAGCCCAAAAGCGGGTTCCTACGAGCAGTACTTC
>TRBJ2-1|NA|TRBV29-1|few
CSVGHGEQFF
TGCAGCGTCGGTCACGGGGAGCAGTTCTTC
>TRBJ2-1|NA|TRBV4-2|NA
CASSQDSRSSYNEQFF
TGTGCCAGCAGCCAGGACAGCCGAAGCTCCTACAATGAGCAGTTCTTC
>TRBJ1-1|NA|TRBV29-1|NA
CSVARHINTEAFF
TGCAGCGTTGCCAGGCATATCAACACTGAAGCTTTCTTT
>TRBJ1-1|NA|TRBV10-3|few
CAISESLGNTEAFF
TGTGCCATCAGTGAGTCGCTGGGGAACACTGAAGCTTTCTTT
>TRBJ2-7|NA|TRBV25-1|few
CASLGPHEQYF
TGTGCCAGCCTAGGCCCCCACGAGCAGTACTTC
>TRBJ1-2|NA|TRBV29-1|NA
CSVEGTTLLGYGYTF
TGCAGCGTTGAAGGGACTACCCTGCTTGGCTATGGCTACACCTTC
>TRBJ2-5|NA|TRBV5-1|NA
CASSGKTQYF
TGCGCCAGCAGCGGGAAGACCCAGTACTTC
>TRBJ1-2|NA|TRBV6-6|NA
CASSSTGTAYGYTF
TGTGCCAGCAGTTCCACCGGGACGGCCTATGGCTACACCTTC
>TRBJ2-7|NA|TRBV7-9|NA
CASSLWPGDYEQYF
TGTGCCAGCAGCTTATGGCCAGGAGACTACGAGCAGTACTTC
>TRBJ2-5|NA|TRBV2|NA
CASSSSVVETQYF
TGTGCCAGCAGTAGCTCAGTCGTGGAGACCCAGTACTTC
>TRBJ2-1|NA|TRBV30|few
CAWSGQASIF
TGTGCCTGGAGTGGACAAGCTTCCATCTTC
>TRBJ2-7|TRBD2|TRBV7-6|NA
CASSQVSGSYEQYF
TGTGCCAGCAGCCAGGTTAGCGGGAGTTACGAGCAGTACTTC
>TRBJ1-4|NA|TRBV30|NA
CAWSVQRDEKLFF
TGTGCCTGGAGTGTACAAAGGGATGAAAAACTGTTTTTT
>TRBJ1-4|TRBD1|TRBV29-1|few
CSGTGLGNEKLFF
TGCAGCGGGACAGGGTTAGGGAACGAAAAACTGTTTTTT
>TRBJ2-7|NA|TRBV27|few
CASSSQTVNEQYF
TGTGCCAGCAGTTCGCAGACCGTCAACGAGCAGTACTTC
>TRBJ2-7|TRBD2|TRBV30|NA
CAWSKVWTSDSYEQYF
TGTGCCTGGAGTAAAGTCTGGACTAGCGATTCCTACGAGCAGTACTTC
>TRBJ1-2|NA|TRBV29-1|many
CSVETAANYGYTF
TGCAGCGTTGAAACGGCAGCTAACTATGGCTACACCTTC
>TRBJ2-5|NA|TRBV7-2|NA
CASSVPRGSEETQYF
TGTGCCAGCAGCGTTCCGCGAGGGTCGGAGGAGACCCAGTACTTC
>TRBJ2-7|TRBD1|TRBV5-4|NA
CASSFPPGQGSYEQYF
TGTGCCAGCAGTTTTCCTCCGGGACAGGGTTCCTACGAGCAGTACTTC
>TRBJ2-1|NA|TRBV30|NA
CAWSPLGPSYNEQFF
TGTGCCTGGAGTCCACTCGGCCCCTCCTACAATGAGCAGTTCTTC
>TRBJ2-1|TRBD1|TRBV29-1|few
CSVATGGNNEQFF
TGCAGCGTTGCGACAGGGGGCAACAATGAGCAGTTCTTC
>TRBJ2-5|NA|TRBV6-5|NA
CASRGTRETQYF
TGTGCCAGCAGAGGGACTCGGGAGACCCAGTACTTC
>TRBJ2-3|NA|TRBV10-3|few
CAISDFKGQTDTQYF
TGTGCCATCAGTGATTTTAAGGGACAAACAGATACGCAGTATTTT
>TRBJ2-7|TRBD2|TRBV19|NA
CASSILTTSDSYEQYF
TGTGCCAGTAGTATACTTACGACTAGCGATTCCTACGAGCAGTACTTC
>TRBJ2-1|TRBD1|TRBV7-9|NA
CASSPRTGWDEQFF
TGTGCCAGCAGCCCCCGGACAGGGTGGGATGAGCAGTTCTTC
>TRBJ2-3|NA|TRBV29-1|NA
CSVSVGKDTQYF
TGCAGCGTTTCAGTGGGTAAAGATACGCAGTATTTT
>TRBJ2-6|TRBD1|TRBV10-3|NA
CAISEADRAFGANVLTF
TGTGCCATCAGTGAGGCGGACAGGGCGTTTGGGGCCAACGTCCTGACTTTC
>TRBJ2-5|NA|TRBV4-1|NA
CASSQDWRETQYF
TGCGCCAGCAGCCAAGATTGGCGAGAGACCCAGTACTTC
>TRBJ2-5|NA|TRBV5-1|few
CASSLRVPETQYF
TGCGCCAGCAGCTTGCGGGTACCGGAGACCCAGTACTTC
>TRBJ1-1|NA|TRBV5-4|NA
CASSLPASTNTEAFF
TGTGCCAGCAGCCTCCCCGCGTCGACGAACACTGAAGCTTTCTTT
>TRBJ2-5|NA|TRBV7-2|few
CASSYRTGETQYF
TGTGCCAGCAGCTACCGGACGGGTGAGACCCAGTACTTC
>TRBJ1-4|NA|TRBV27|NA
CASRQQGMGNEKLFF
TGTGCCAGCAGGCAGCAGGGGATGGGTAATGAAAAACTGTTTTTT